This T cell receptor (beta chain) is drawn from a study of sequential checkpoint blockade in melanoma. The sample's treatment: randomized to nivolumab then ipilimumab (arm A) or the reverse (arm B). The assay was immunoSEQ multiplex PCR, and TCRdb's table has in-frame clones only and misses some. The sample records around 5,000 clones, roughly 76% being singletons. Germline CDR1 and CDR2: SEHNR and FQNEAQ (reference sequence). This CDR3 has 12 residues. Between the trimmed V and J ends, which lost 6 bases and 6 bases, there was a span of 12 bases. This specimen consisted of CD8+ T cells sorted from blood (inferred from file names), obtained from a patient given nivolumab and ipilimumab in sequence. This sequence was found in a human patient with melanoma. Some clones in this sample may be carry-over from other donors' samples. The chain links TRBV7-9 to TRBJ2-7; maybe TRBD2 (6 bases). Here the CDR3 DNA reads TGTGCCAGCAGTCGTCGAGCGGGCGAGCAGTACTTC. This codes for CASSRRAGEQYF.